Described below is a single TCR beta chain sequence and its context. Time point noted: peripheral blood 6 weeks after treatment start. Germline V gene data show CDR1 as ENHRY and CDR2 as SYGVKD. The CDR3 length is 14 residues. V gave up 2 bases and J gave up 10 bases, with 17 bases separating them. This entry comes from a study of PD-L1 blockade in urothelial cancer. The table came from immunoSEQ multiplex PCR; TCRdb's copy has only in-frame clones and leaves some out. Of 100,000 to 150,000 clones in the sample, approximately 85% are singletons; the top ten hold 2.4%. The V and J genes are TRBV10-3 and TRBJ2-5; tentatively, D is TRBD1 (5 bases). The sequencing here drew on PBMCs, taken around atezolizumab (anti-PD-L1) treatment. The clonotype originates from a man over 45 with urothelial cancer. This CDR3 reads CAISEQGRVEGQYF. The CDR3 nucleotides read TGTGCCATCAGTGAGCAGGGCCGGGTCGAAGGCCAGTACTTC.